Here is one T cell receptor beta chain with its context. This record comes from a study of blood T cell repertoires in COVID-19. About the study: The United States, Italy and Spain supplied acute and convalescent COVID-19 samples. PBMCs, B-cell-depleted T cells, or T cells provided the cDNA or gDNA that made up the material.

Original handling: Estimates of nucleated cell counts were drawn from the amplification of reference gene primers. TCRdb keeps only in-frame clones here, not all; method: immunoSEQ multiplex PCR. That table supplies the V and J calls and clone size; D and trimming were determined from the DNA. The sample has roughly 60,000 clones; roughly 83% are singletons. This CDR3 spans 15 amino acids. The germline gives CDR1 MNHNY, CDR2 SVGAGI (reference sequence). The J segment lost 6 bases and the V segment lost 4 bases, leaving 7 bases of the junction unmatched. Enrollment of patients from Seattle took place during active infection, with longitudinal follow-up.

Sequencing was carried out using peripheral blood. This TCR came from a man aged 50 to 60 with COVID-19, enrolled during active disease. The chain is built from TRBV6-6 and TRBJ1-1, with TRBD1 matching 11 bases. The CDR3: CASSSRDRGVPEAFF. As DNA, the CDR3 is TGTGCCAGCAGTTCCCGGGACAGGGGGGTACCTGAAGCTTTCTTT.